The next 6 T cell receptor beta chains were all read from a single sample in a study of cytomegalovirus exposure and HLA in healthy donors. The primer mix had 60 Vbeta and 13 Jbeta primers. TCRdb keeps only in-frame clones here, not all; method: immunoSEQ multiplex PCR. This table has around 110,000 clones, approximately 60% appearing once. Sequenced: PBMCs. These receptors were taken from a woman younger than 45 in good health and CMV-seronegative.

The chain recombines TRBV5-1 with TRBJ2-7; 7 bases map to TRBD1. In germline, CDR1 is SGHRS, CDR2 YFSETQ. CDR3 length: 14 residues. J gave up 3 bases and V 5 bases, and 8 bases lay outside the gene matches. Written as DNA, the CDR3 is TGCGCCAGCAGTTCTTTTTCAGGGGGCTACGAGCAGTACTTC. This gives the protein CASSSFSGGYEQYF.

This clone has only one observation. The chain has TRBV12-5 and TRBJ1-3; a possible D gene is TRBD1 (6 bases). V lost 1 base and J 6 bases, leaving 10 bases between the germline ends. CDR1 is LGHNT, CDR2 FRNRAP, per germline. The CDR3 consists of 14 residues. CDR3 sequence (DNA): TGTGCTAGTGGTTTGGGGGGACAATCAAACACCATATATTTT. Protein sequence: CASGLGGQSNTIYF.

The CDR3 DNA is TGTGCCAGCAGAGTCCCTCGGCTAACAGGGTATATCCACGAGCAGTACTTC. This translates into CASRVPRLTGYIHEQYF. The chain uses TRBV11-3 and TRBJ2-7, with D perhaps matching TRBD1 (6 bases). V shed 6 bases and J shed 5 bases, with 26 bases lying between them. Germline CDR1 and CDR2: SGHNT and YENEEA. The CDR3 contains 17 residues.

This chain links TRBV6-1 with TRBJ2-1; 15 positions agree with TRBD2. The CDR3 is 17 residues long. Germline lookup yields CDR1 MNHNS and CDR2 SASEGT. The ends lost 4 bases at V and 7 bases at J; junction bases unmatched: 8. In DNA, the CDR3 is TGTGCCAGCAGTGTACGGGGACTAGCGGGAGGACAAAATGAGCAGTTCTTC. Its protein product is CASSVRGLAGGQNEQFF.

The chain employs TRBV7-3 and TRBJ1-6, with D unresolved. There are 15 residues in the CDR3. V was trimmed by 2 bases and J by 6 bases, leaving 11 bases between them. The germline V gene encodes CDR1 SGHTA and CDR2 FQGTGA. CDR3 residues: CASSLQGRGNSPLHF. The CDR3 bases are TGTGCCAGCAGCTTACAAGGCCGAGGTAATTCACCCCTCCACTTT.

This clone has a handful of counts. The chain recombines TRBV6-6 with TRBJ2-1; 7 positions agree with TRBD1. Losses at the gene ends were 11 bases for V and 5 bases for J; bases not matched to a gene: 18. The germline gives CDR1 MNHNY, CDR2 SVGAGI (reference sequence). The CDR3 is 16 residues long. CDR3 loop: CAATEQGDLLHNEQFF. For the CDR3, the DNA is TGTGCCGCAACCGAGCAGGGGGACCTCCTGCACAATGAGCAGTTCTTC.